Following are 27 T cell receptor beta chains from one sample sequenced in a study of T cells after yellow fever vaccination. Each CDR3 protein gets one entry after TCRdb re-called the 5' RACE reads with MiXCR. Among some 340,000 distinct CDR3 sequences listed, over 4% were seen once. The material was PBMCs, obtained 5 days after the yellow fever booster vaccination. These receptors were obtained from a young man who received the YFV17D yellow fever vaccine.

This clonotype was picked up many times. V is TRBV9 and J is TRBJ1-3; D uncertain. In germline, CDR1 is SGDLS, CDR2 YYNGEE. Trimming cost V 2 bases and J 4 bases, with 10 bases left between them. The CDR3 has 14 residues. The CDR3, as DNA: TGTGCCAGCAGCGTCTTCGGGCTCGGAAACACCATATATTTT. This sequence encodes CASSVFGLGNTIYF.

The table lists this clonotype with a few counts. The chain joins TRBV6-1 to TRBJ1-1; D is unclear. Deletions cut 8 bases from V and 1 base from J, with 5 bases between. CDR1 and CDR2 from the germline V gene are MNHNS and SASEGT. The CDR3 has 11 amino acids. CDR3 sequence (DNA): TGTGCCAGCCACAGGAACACTGAAGCTTTCTTT. This encodes CASHRNTEAFF.

In its sample, this clonotype was seen many times. J is TRBJ1-5 and V is TRBV7-9, with D uncertain. Trimming stripped 5 bases from V and 4 bases from J, with 21 bases between. Germline lookup yields CDR1 SEHNR and CDR2 FQNEAQ (reference sequence). This CDR3 comprises 17 residues. CDR3: CASSETADGYNNQPQHF. The CDR3 DNA is TGTGCCAGCAGCGAAACCGCGGACGGCTATAATAATCAGCCCCAGCATTTT. The whole variable domain, filled in from reference TRBV7-9 and TRBJ1-5, reads DTGVSQNPRHKITKRGQNVTFRCDPISEHNRLYWYRQTLGQGPEFLTYFQNEAQLEKSRLLSDRFSAERPKGSFSTLEIQRTEQGDSAMYLCASSETADGYNNQPQHFGDGTRLSIL.

The chain is built from TRBV5-1 and TRBJ1-5; tentative D call: TRBD1 (5 bases). The CDR3 runs to 15 residues. Trimming took 1 base from V and 2 from J, leaving 10 bases between them. CDR1 and CDR2 from the germline V gene are SGHRS and YFSETQ. The CDR3 here is CASSLQGLGNQPQHF. In nucleotides, the CDR3 is TGCGCCAGCAGCTTGCAGGGCTTGGGCAATCAGCCCCAGCATTTT. The whole variable domain, remainder taken from reference TRBV5-1 and TRBJ1-5, is KAGVTQTPRYLIKTRGQQVTLSCSPISGHRSVSWYQQTPGQGLQFLFEYFSETQRNKGNFPGRFSGRQFSNSRSEMNVSTLELGDSALYLCASSLQGLGNQPQHFGDGTRLSIL.

This chain links TRBV20-1 with TRBJ1-5; unclear D gene. The CDR3 has 14 residues. Trimming removed 6 bases at V and 0 bases at J, with 12 bases between. The germline V gene has CDR1 DFQATT and CDR2 SNEGSKA (reference sequence). CDR3 loop: CSARRPYSNQPQHF. The DNA of the CDR3 is TGCAGTGCCCGGAGACCGTATAGCAATCAGCCCCAGCATTTT.

This clonotype was seen more than once but under ten times. This chain connects TRBV24-1 to TRBJ2-5, with TRBD1 matching 9 bases. V shed 3 bases, J shed 1 base, and the junction held 8 bases outside the gene matches. The germline V gene encodes CDR1 KGHDR and CDR2 SFDVKD. The CDR3 has 17 residues. The CDR3: CATSDVRTGDPQETQYF. CDR3 coding DNA: TGTGCCACCAGTGATGTGAGGACAGGGGACCCCCAAGAGACCCAGTACTTC.

A few counts support this clonotype. The chain combines TRBV6-6 with TRBJ2-7; TRBD2 agrees at 14 bases. Germline lookup yields CDR1 MNHNY and CDR2 SVGAGI (reference sequence). This CDR3 region has 15 residues. V shed 8 bases, J shed 2 bases, and the junction held 5 bases outside the gene matches. The CDR3 loop is CASGTSGGTTYEQYF. CDR3 DNA: TGTGCCAGCGGGACTAGCGGGGGTACCACCTACGAGCAGTACTTC.

This clonotype appeared a few times. The CDR3 loop reads CASSQDRGEQPQHF. In nucleotides, the CDR3 is TGCGCCAGCAGCCAAGACAGGGGAGAACAGCCCCAGCATTTT. The V and J genes are TRBV4-3 and TRBJ1-5; weak D call: TRBD1 (6 bases). The ends were cut back, 0 bases at V and 7 bases at J, with 10 bases in the middle. The CDR3 is 14 residues long. Germline V lookup: CDR1 LGHNA, CDR2 YSLEER.

The gene calls are TRBV12-3 or TRBV12-4 and TRBJ2-3; D may be TRBD1 (6 bases). The CDR3 is made up of 16 amino acids. With 7 bases removed from V and 4 bases from J, the gap between germline ends came to 21 bases. The CDR3 is CASKDWGRRGADTQYF. The CDR3 DNA reads TGTGCCAGCAAAGACTGGGGGCGACGGGGCGCAGATACGCAGTATTTT.

This clonotype was observed at least ten times. This chain uses TRBV7-2 with TRBJ2-5, with TRBD2 as a possible D gene (6 bases). The V and J ends lost 6 bases and 10 bases respectively, with 21 bases between them. This CDR3 is 14 amino acids long. Germline-derived CDR1 and CDR2 are SGHTA and FQGNSA. This CDR3 reads CASSAGTRTRGQYF. CDR3 bases: TGTGCCAGCAGTGCCGGGACTCGTACACGAGGCCAGTACTTC.

This clonotype occurred a few times. J is TRBJ1-1 and V is TRBV7-9; 8 positions agree with TRBD1. Trimming at V came to 3 bases and at J to 1 base, leaving 4 bases not matched to a gene. Germline V CDR1 and CDR2: SEHNR, FQNEAQ (reference sequence). The CDR3 covers 15 residues. CDR3 nucleotide sequence: TGTGCCAGCAGCTTGGTACAGGGGGAGAACACTGAAGCTTTCTTT. Translation gives CASSLVQGENTEAFF.

This clonotype was observed a handful of times. The V and J genes are TRBV24-1 and TRBJ2-5; TRBD1 aligns across 7 bases. The CDR3 runs to 15 residues. Per the germline V gene, CDR1 is KGHDR and CDR2 is SFDVKD. V trimming: 4 bases; J trimming: 1 base; junction bases outside the gene matches: 5. The CDR3 protein is CATSEGRDSQETQYF. The CDR3 DNA reads TGTGCCACCAGTGAGGGCCGGGACAGCCAAGAGACCCAGTACTTC.

The rearrangement uses TRBV2 and TRBJ2-5; 9 nucleotides align to TRBD2. The V gene's germline CDR1 is SNHLY and CDR2 FYNNEI. The CDR3 is 15 amino acids. The V segment lost 6 bases and the J segment 1 base; nucleotides outside the gene matches: 6. The CDR3 bases are TGTGCCAGCAGCCCTAGCGGGGCCCTCCAAGAGACCCAGTACTTC. This sequence encodes CASSPSGALQETQYF.

The genes are TRBV4-3 and TRBJ1-5; TRBD1 aligns across 7 bases. The CDR3 spans 13 residues. CDR1 is LGHNA and CDR2 is YSLEER in the germline V gene. After removal of 3 bases from V and 14 bases from J, the junction contained 10 bases not matched to a gene. CDR3 in amino acids: CASSHDIGTAEHF. The CDR3 DNA reads as TGCGCCAGCAGCCATGATATCGGGACAGCGGAGCATTTT.

This clonotype occurred a few times. V usage is TRBV6-1 and J usage is TRBJ2-3; D call uncertain. The V end was cut by 4 bases, the J end by 13 bases, with 12 bases between. Germline CDR1 is MNHNS and CDR2 is SASEGT. The CDR3 has 11 residues. The CDR3 loop is CASSALRVEYF. Written as DNA, the CDR3 is TGTGCCAGCAGTGCTCTTAGGGTTGAGTATTTT.

The chain combines TRBV9 with TRBJ2-5; the D gene could be TRBD1 or TRBD2 (6 bases each). The CDR3 is 13 residues long. Trimming pared 4 bases from V and 4 bases from J, leaving 11 bases between. From germline, CDR1 is SGDLS and CDR2 YYNGEE. CDR3 protein: CASSKGGGETQYF. DNA of the CDR3: TGTGCCAGCAGCAAGGGGGGAGGAGAGACCCAGTACTTC.

Ten or more counts support this clonotype. V and J are TRBV4-2 and TRBJ2-2; the D is unclear. Trimming took off 1 base at V and 5 bases at J, with 5 bases between the two ends. This CDR3 is 13 amino acids long. Germline V CDR1 and CDR2: LGHNA, YNFKEQ. The CDR3 DNA reads as TGTGCCAGCAGCCAAGCCACAACCGGGGAGCTGTTTTTT. Protein product: CASSQATTGELFF.

CDR3 nucleotide sequence: TGCAGTGCTAAACAGGGGACTAGCAATCAGCCCCAGCATTTT. It encodes CSAKQGTSNQPQHF. The chain has TRBV20-1 and TRBJ1-5; 7 positions agree with TRBD1. Trimming removed 4 bases from V and 0 bases from J; junction bases left unmatched: 3. Germline CDR1 and CDR2: DFQATT and SNEGSKA (reference sequence). The CDR3 length is 14 residues.

This clonotype was counted between two and nine times. J is TRBJ2-3 and V is TRBV7-8; TRBD2 is a possible D gene (5 bases). This CDR3 comprises 14 residues. V dropped 8 bases and J dropped 4 bases, with 16 bases sitting between them. CDR1 and CDR2 from the germline V gene are SGHVS and FQNEAQ. CDR3 sequence (DNA): TGTGCCAGCCTCATACGGGGTTTGGCAGATACGCAGTATTTT. Protein product: CASLIRGLADTQYF.

This clonotype was detected a few times. The CDR3 DNA follows: TGTGCCACCAGTGATTCCCGGACTAGCGGTGAGACCCAGTACTTC. Translation: CATSDSRTSGETQYF. This chain connects TRBV24-1 to TRBJ2-5, with 10 bases fitting TRBD2. After removal of 2 bases from V and 5 bases from J, the junction contained 4 bases not matched to a gene. The CDR3 is made up of 15 amino acids. Germline CDR1 is KGHDR and CDR2 is SFDVKD.

The gene calls are TRBV6-6 and TRBJ1-1, with D hard to call. The germline gives CDR1 MNHNY, CDR2 SVGAGI (reference sequence). V was cut by 6 bases and J by 1 base, with 12 bases left in between. CDR3 size: 14 residues. DNA of the CDR3: TGTGCCAGCAGACTCCTCGGAAGGAACACTGAAGCTTTCTTT. Protein: CASRLLGRNTEAFF.

For this clonotype: As the CDR3 is not closed by the conserved phenylalanine or tryptophan, this likely results from a read error. It is unclear where the CDR3 begins or ends on the DNA, so no DNA is shown, and the CDR3 is as TCRdb lists it. The gene calls are TRBV7-2 and TRBJ2-1; the D call TRBD1 from the table was never checked on the DNA. The CDR3 has 13 residues if both end residues are counted. From germline, CDR1 is SGHTA and CDR2 FQGNSA. CDR3 loop: CASSLDLRGAPFL.

This chain connects TRBV20-1 to TRBJ2-7; no definite D call. Germline CDR1 is DFQATT and CDR2 is SNEGSKA (reference sequence). The length of the CDR3 is 11 residues. V lost 5 bases, J lost 0 bases, and 5 bases lay in between. In DNA, the CDR3 is TGCAGTGCTCGCAACTCCTACGAGCAGTACTTC. Translation: CSARNSYEQYF.

This clonotype was picked up many times. The chain employs TRBV30 and TRBJ2-1; D tentatively fits TRBD1 or TRBD2 (6 bases each). Deletions cut 3 bases from V and 10 bases from J, with 19 bases between. CDR3 length: 14 amino acids. Germline CDR1 reads GTSNPN; CDR2 reads SVGIG (reference sequence). CDR3 loop: CAWRPLGGPREQFF. Here the CDR3 DNA reads TGTGCCTGGAGGCCTCTGGGGGGCCCCCGGGAGCAGTTCTTC.

At least ten counts were recorded for this clonotype. The rearrangement links TRBV5-1 to TRBJ1-2, with 10 bases matching TRBD1. V dropped 4 bases and J dropped 7; count of bases not matched to a gene: 7. The CDR3 has 14 amino acids. The V gene's germline CDR1 is SGHRS and CDR2 YFSETQ. Written as DNA, the CDR3 is TGCGCCAGCAGCATCGACAGGGGGCCTTCTGGCTACACCTTC. Its protein is CASSIDRGPSGYTF.

The sample holds a few counts of this clonotype. The rearrangement uses TRBV25-1 and TRBJ1-1; a weak D match, TRBD1 (6 bases). The V end was cut by 4 bases, the J end by 1 base, with 10 bases between. The CDR3 is 14 amino acids. From germline, CDR1 is MGHDK and CDR2 SYGVNS. As DNA, the CDR3 is TGTGCCAGCAGTGCCCTGGACAGGAACACTGAAGCTTTCTTT. Protein product: CASSALDRNTEAFF.

This clonotype occurred a few times. The V and J genes are TRBV7-2 and TRBJ2-6; D remains ambiguous. Trimming took 6 bases from V and 0 from J, leaving 9 bases between them. This CDR3 has 15 residues. CDR1 and CDR2 (germline): SGHTA, FQGNSA. The CDR3 spells CASREQHSGANVLTF. The CDR3 nucleotides are TGTGCCAGCAGGGAACAGCACTCTGGGGCCAACGTCCTGACTTTC.